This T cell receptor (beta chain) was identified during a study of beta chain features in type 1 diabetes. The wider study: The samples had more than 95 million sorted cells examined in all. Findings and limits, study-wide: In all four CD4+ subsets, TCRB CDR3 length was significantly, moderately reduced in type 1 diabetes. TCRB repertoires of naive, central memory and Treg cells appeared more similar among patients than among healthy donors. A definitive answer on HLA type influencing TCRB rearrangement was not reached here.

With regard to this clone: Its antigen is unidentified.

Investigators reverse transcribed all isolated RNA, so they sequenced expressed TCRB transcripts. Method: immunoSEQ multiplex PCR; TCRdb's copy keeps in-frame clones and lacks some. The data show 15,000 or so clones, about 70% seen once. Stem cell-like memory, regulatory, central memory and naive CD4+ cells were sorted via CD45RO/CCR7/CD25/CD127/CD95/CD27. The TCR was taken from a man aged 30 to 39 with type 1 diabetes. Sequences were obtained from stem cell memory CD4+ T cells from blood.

CDR3 nucleotides: TGCGCCAGCAGGAGCGGGGCCCAAGAGACCCAGTACTTC. This codes for CASRSGAQETQYF. This rearrangement joins TRBV5-1 to TRBJ2-5, with 7 bases identical to TRBD2. Germline lookup yields CDR1 SGHRS and CDR2 YFSETQ. The length of the CDR3 is 13 residues. The junction had 2 bases not matched to a gene; V was cut back by 5 bases and J by 1 base.